This T cell receptor (beta chain) was documented in a study of T cell responses to AZD1222 COVID-19 vaccine. Notes on the study in general: Samples come after the peak T cell response, not at day 14. Clonal diversity may have been underestimated, and the donors were mostly white British, with more females than males.

Comments on this clone: Its antigen is unidentified.

Sequencing was performed with immunoSEQ multiplex PCR; in TCRdb, only in-frame clones are kept and a portion is missing. The table includes 95,000 to 110,000 clones, 80% to 95% detected once. Second-dose groups at about 4 or about 12 weeks were pooled. In germline, CDR1 is MNHEY, CDR2 SMNVEV (reference sequence). V lost 4 bases to trimming and J lost 4 bases, with 10 bases between them. There are 14 residues in the CDR3. The chain recombines TRBV27 with TRBJ2-2; D may be TRBD1 or TRBD2 (5 bases each). The sample was peripheral blood, taken 28 days after the second AZD1222 dose. This clonotype was obtained from an adult who received the AZD1222 COVID-19 vaccine. CDR3 sequence (DNA): TGTGCCAGCAGTTACGGGGCGGCCACCGGGGAGCTGTTTTTT. Its protein product is CASSYGAATGELFF.